This entry features one T cell receptor beta chain sequence. The data were obtained in a study of blood T cell repertoires in COVID-19. Clones were read by immunoSEQ multiplex PCR, and TCRdb kept only the in-frame ones, dropping some. The sample shows 85,000 to 95,000 clones, around 86% of them seen only once. CDR3 length: 16 residues. Per the germline V gene, CDR1 is SGHRS and CDR2 is YFSETQ. Trimming pared 0 bases from V and 6 bases from J, leaving 16 bases between. The sequence came from a woman over 75 with acute or convalescent COVID-19. The sample consisted of peripheral blood. The rearrangement joins TRBV5-1 to TRBJ2-1; TRBD2 is a possible D gene (5 bases). The CDR3 region is CASSLAPGSGVNEQFF. The CDR3 region has the DNA TGCGCCAGCAGCTTGGCTCCGGGATCGGGTGTCAATGAGCAGTTCTTC. Full variable domain (rest looked up from reference TRBV5-1 and TRBJ2-1): KAGVTQTPRYLIKTRGQQVTLSCSPISGHRSVSWYQQTPGQGLQFLFEYFSETQRNKGNFPGRFSGRQFSNSRSEMNVSTLELGDSALYLCASSLAPGSGVNEQFFGPGTRLTVL.